Shown below are 26 T cell receptor beta chains from a single sample sequenced in a study of blood T cell repertoires in COVID-19. The table came from immunoSEQ multiplex PCR; TCRdb's copy has only in-frame clones and leaves some out. The table shows some 50,000 clones, with under 85% occurring only once. Material: peripheral blood. The receptor source for this set is a human donor in a cohort sampled during active COVID-19.

The chain carries TRBV30 and TRBJ1-6, with D hard to call. This CDR3 spans 14 amino acids. The germline V gene has CDR1 GTSNPN and CDR2 SVGIG (reference sequence). V dropped 0 bases and J dropped 11 bases, with 14 bases sitting between them. The CDR3 here is CAWSVQSGETPLHF. The CDR3 DNA follows: TGTGCCTGGAGTGTACAATCCGGGGAGACACCCCTCCACTTT. The variable domain in full, with the rest retrieved from reference TRBV30 and TRBJ1-6, is SQTIHQWPATLVQPVGSPLSLECTVEGTSNPNLYWYRQAAGRGLQLLFYSVGIGQISSEVPQNLSASRPQDRQFILSSKKLLLSDSGFYLCAWSVQSGETPLHFGNGTRLTVT.

This clone was detected only a few times. The rearrangement links TRBV7-9 to TRBJ1-4; possible D gene TRBD1, 6 bases. The germline V and J ends were trimmed by 5 bases and 7 bases, with 17 bases remaining between them. This CDR3 has 15 residues. Germline V lookup: CDR1 SEHNR, CDR2 FQNEAQ (reference sequence). The CDR3 loop is CASSKRDTAGEKLFF. The CDR3 DNA reads TGTGCCAGCAGCAAGCGGGACACGGCAGGTGAAAAACTGTTTTTT.

The CDR3, as DNA: TGTGCCAGCAGCTTAGCGAGAACTAGCGGGAGCACCTACGAGCAGTACTTC. This translates into CASSLARTSGSTYEQYF. V is TRBV7-9 and J is TRBJ2-7; 11 bases align to TRBD2. Trimming at V came to 0 bases and at J to 2 bases, leaving 6 bases not matched to a gene. The CDR3 length is 17 residues. Looked up from germline, CDR1 is SEHNR and CDR2 is FQNEAQ (reference sequence).

This clone turned up a few times. V and J are TRBV28 and TRBJ2-5; 9 bases fit TRBD2. V lost 6 bases and J lost 2; bases outside the gene matches: 13. The CDR3 is 17 residues long. Looked up from germline, CDR1 is MDHEN and CDR2 is SYDVKM. The CDR3 loop reads CASRNGGGLADQETQYF. CDR3 nucleotides: TGTGCCAGCAGAAATGGGGGGGGACTAGCAGATCAAGAGACCCAGTACTTC.

In the case of this clone: The junction and the germline gene differ at one end; a read error may be behind it. This CDR3 reads CASSLALHGGGTQETQYF. The CDR3 region has the DNA TGTGCTAGCAGCTTAGCCCTCCACGGTGGGGGGACCCAAGAGACCCAGTACTTC. This sequence joins TRBV7-7 and TRBJ2-5; D might be TRBD2 (6 bases). There are 18 residues in the CDR3. The germline CDR1 and CDR2 sequences are SSHAT and FNYEAQ (reference sequence).

V usage is TRBV28 and J usage is TRBJ2-7; no clear D. CDR1 is MDHEN, CDR2 SYDVKM, per germline. The germline V and J ends were trimmed by 8 bases and 1 base, with 12 bases remaining between them. The CDR3 consists of 13 residues. The CDR3 loop is CASEVSQSYEQYF. The CDR3 DNA is TGTGCCAGCGAGGTCAGTCAGTCCTACGAGCAGTACTTC.

The chain employs TRBV29-1 and TRBJ1-3; D unresolved. V shed 7 bases and J shed 0 bases, with 7 bases lying between them. Per the germline V gene, CDR1 is SQVTM and CDR2 is ANQGSEA. The CDR3 has 12 residues. The CDR3 reads CSATYSGNTIYF. As DNA, the CDR3 is TGCAGCGCGACCTACTCTGGAAACACCATATATTTT.

This chain joins TRBV15 and TRBJ2-3; 7 positions match TRBD2. The germline gives CDR1 LNHNV, CDR2 YYDKDF (reference sequence). The CDR3 has 18 amino acids. V lost 5 bases, J lost 2 bases, and 16 bases stayed unmatched. CDR3 nucleotides: TGTGCCACCAGCGAAGGGACTACCGGCCTAGTCTTCACAGATACGCAGTATTTT. Translation gives CATSEGTTGLVFTDTQYF.

V usage is TRBV11-1 and J usage is TRBJ2-3, with TRBD1 identical over 11 bases. V shed 4 bases, J shed 6 bases, and the junction held 9 bases outside the gene matches. Germline V lookup: CDR1 SGHAT, CDR2 FQDESV (reference sequence). The CDR3 runs 16 residues. CDR3 loop: CASSSGQGAGIDTQYF. Written as DNA, the CDR3 is TGTGCCAGCAGCTCCGGACAGGGGGCCGGAATCGATACGCAGTATTTT.

V gene TRBV14 combines with J gene TRBJ1-1; D gene ambiguous. The CDR3 sequence is 11 residues long. Trimming left V 4 bases short and J 4 bases short, with 4 bases between. Germline V gene sequence: CDR1 SGHDN, CDR2 FVKESK. The CDR3 coding sequence is TGTGCCAGCAGCCGTCTCACTGAAGCTTTCTTT. Translation: CASSRLTEAFF.

The V gene is TRBV25-1, the J gene TRBJ1-3; 9 nucleotides line up with TRBD1. The germline gives CDR1 MGHDK, CDR2 SYGVNS. CDR3 size: 14 residues. J lost 2 bases, V lost 5 bases, and 1 base had no gene match. The CDR3 nucleotides read TGTGCCAGCAGTCGGGACAGGGCTGGAAACACCATATATTTT. It codes for CASSRDRAGNTIYF.

This clone was seen once. The chain is built from TRBV25-1 and TRBJ1-1; perhaps TRBD1 as D (5 bases). The CDR3 extends over 14 amino acids. The ends were cut back, 8 bases at V and 1 base at J, with 14 bases in the middle. In germline, CDR1 is MGHDK, CDR2 SYGVNS. CDR3 residues: CASGPPGGNTEAFF. In nucleotides, the CDR3 is TGTGCCAGCGGACCTCCGGGGGGGAACACTGAAGCTTTCTTT.

In this sample, this clone turned up once. The chain uses TRBV4-1 and TRBJ1-1, with 7 bases identical to TRBD1. Trimming at V came to 1 base and at J to 0 bases, leaving 5 bases not matched to a gene. Germline-derived CDR1 and CDR2 are MGHRA and YSYEKL. This CDR3 has 16 amino acids. CDR3 nucleotide sequence: TGCGCCAGCAGCCAAGGTTGGGACAGATTGAACACTGAAGCTTTCTTT. This sequence encodes CASSQGWDRLNTEAFF.

The CDR3 DNA follows: TGTGCCAGCAGTACCGGTCCCCCACGGGGCACAGATACGCAGTATTTT. It yields the protein CASSTGPPRGTDTQYF. The gene calls are TRBV6-2 or TRBV6-3 and TRBJ2-3; D is uncertain. The CDR3 contains 16 residues. V gave up 5 bases and J gave up 1 base, with 16 bases separating them. CDR1 is MNHEY, CDR2 SVGEGT, per germline.

This clone was seen only a few times. The gene calls are TRBV7-9 and TRBJ2-7; 11 bases line up with TRBD1. The CDR3 is 15 amino acids. Trimming cost V 1 base and J 7 bases; bases outside gene matches: 6. Germline-derived CDR1 and CDR2 are SEHNR and FQNEAQ (reference sequence). CDR3 region: CASSLVGQGAREQYF. CDR3 nucleotide sequence: TGTGCCAGCAGCTTAGTCGGACAGGGGGCTCGGGAGCAGTACTTC.

The chain employs TRBV11-2 and TRBJ2-3; D is ambiguous. V was clipped by 5 bases and J by 2 bases, with 14 bases between them. This CDR3 contains 15 residues. CDR1 SGHAT and CDR2 FQNNGV come from the germline V gene. The CDR3 region has the DNA TGTGCCAGCAGCCGTCTAGTTTTGACCACAGATACGCAGTATTTT. It yields the protein CASSRLVLTTDTQYF.

V usage is TRBV5-8 and J usage is TRBJ1-2; D ambiguous. Deletions cut 3 bases from V and 2 bases from J, with 17 bases between. Germline V gene sequence: CDR1 SGHTS, CDR2 YDEGEE. This CDR3 is 16 amino acids long. The CDR3 DNA reads TGTGCCAGCAGCTCCCGCGTGCCGGACTGGAACTATGGCTACACCTTC. Translating it yields CASSSRVPDWNYGYTF.

This clone was seen a few times. This chain uses TRBV5-1 with TRBJ2-7; 8 bases fit TRBD1. From germline, CDR1 is SGHRS and CDR2 YFSETQ. Trimming took 4 bases from V and 2 from J; bases not matched to a gene: 2. This CDR3 has 13 residues. For the CDR3, the DNA is TGCGCCAGCAGCCAACAGGGGGCCTACGAGCAGTACTTC. Encoded protein: CASSQQGAYEQYF.

This chain uses TRBV27 with TRBJ2-5, with TRBD2 matching over 11 bases. V shed 3 bases, J shed 2 bases, and the junction held 11 bases outside the gene matches. The CDR3 runs 18 residues. CDR1 is MNHEY and CDR2 is SMNVEV in the germline V gene (reference sequence). CDR3 coding DNA: TGTGCCAGCAGTTTCCTAGCGGGAGGCCTCAATAAACAAGAGACCCAGTACTTC. Amino acid sequence: CASSFLAGGLNKQETQYF.

The chain employs TRBV3-1 (or the pseudogene TRBV3-2) and TRBJ2-2, with a possible D match to TRBD2 (6 bases). This CDR3 contains 17 residues. The V end was cut by 8 bases, the J end by 2 bases, with 21 bases between. In germline, CDR1 is LGHDT, CDR2 YNNKEL (reference sequence). CDR3 DNA: TGTGCCAGCGCTCAAACCGCCGGGACTCTAAACACCGGGGAGCTGTTTTTT. The encoded protein is CASAQTAGTLNTGELFF.

This clone was observed a few times. The genes are TRBV7-9 and TRBJ2-2; D is perhaps TRBD1 (6 bases). V shed 5 bases and J shed 5 bases, with 12 bases lying between them. The CDR3 spans 14 residues. Germline V gene lookup returns CDR1 SEHNR and CDR2 FQNEAQ (reference sequence). In DNA, the CDR3 is TGTGCCAGCAGCGGCCCAGGGGTTACCGGGGAGCTGTTTTTT. Amino acids: CASSGPGVTGELFF.

The chain combines TRBV7-3 with TRBJ2-3; 13 bases are shared with TRBD2. CDR3 size: 15 residues. CDR1 SGHTA and CDR2 FQGTGA come from the germline V gene. Trimming cost V 4 bases and J 3 bases; bases outside gene matches: 1. As DNA, the CDR3 is TGTGCCAGCAGCTGGACTAGCGGGGGTACAGATACGCAGTATTTT. Its translation is CASSWTSGGTDTQYF.

This clone was seen once. The chain combines TRBV12-3 or TRBV12-4 with TRBJ1-2; D possibly corresponds to TRBD1 (5 bases). The length of the CDR3 is 13 residues. Trimming cost V 7 bases and J 2 bases, with 11 bases left between them. CDR3 sequence: CASTPGLNYGYTF. CDR3 in DNA: TGTGCCAGCACCCCGGGACTAAACTATGGCTACACCTTC.

This clone turned up a few times. The chain couples TRBV15 to TRBJ1-2; a possible D gene is TRBD1 (6 bases). The CDR3 spans 13 residues. V gave up 5 bases and J gave up 8 bases, with 15 bases separating them. The germline V gene encodes CDR1 LNHNV and CDR2 YYDKDF (reference sequence). This chain's CDR3 is CATSDRSRGGYTF. The CDR3 region has the DNA TGTGCCACCAGCGACAGGTCTAGGGGAGGCTACACCTTC.

This clone was detected once. The rearrangement uses TRBV9 and TRBJ1-1, with unresolved D. This CDR3 region has 13 residues. V was clipped by 0 bases and J by 1 base, with 4 bases between them. CDR1 is SGDLS and CDR2 is YYNGEE in the germline V gene. In nucleotides, the CDR3 is TGTGCCAGCAGCGTAGCCTCGAACACTGAAGCTTTCTTT. It encodes CASSVASNTEAFF.

This rearrangement joins TRBV24-1 to TRBJ2-1, with 7 bases aligning to TRBD2. This CDR3 is built from 17 residues. Germline V lookup: CDR1 KGHDR, CDR2 SFDVKD. V lost 0 bases and J lost 1; bases outside the gene matches: 5. CDR3: CATSDLRGGGSYNEQFF. In DNA, the CDR3 is TGTGCCACCAGTGATTTGCGGGGCGGGGGATCCTACAATGAGCAGTTCTTC.